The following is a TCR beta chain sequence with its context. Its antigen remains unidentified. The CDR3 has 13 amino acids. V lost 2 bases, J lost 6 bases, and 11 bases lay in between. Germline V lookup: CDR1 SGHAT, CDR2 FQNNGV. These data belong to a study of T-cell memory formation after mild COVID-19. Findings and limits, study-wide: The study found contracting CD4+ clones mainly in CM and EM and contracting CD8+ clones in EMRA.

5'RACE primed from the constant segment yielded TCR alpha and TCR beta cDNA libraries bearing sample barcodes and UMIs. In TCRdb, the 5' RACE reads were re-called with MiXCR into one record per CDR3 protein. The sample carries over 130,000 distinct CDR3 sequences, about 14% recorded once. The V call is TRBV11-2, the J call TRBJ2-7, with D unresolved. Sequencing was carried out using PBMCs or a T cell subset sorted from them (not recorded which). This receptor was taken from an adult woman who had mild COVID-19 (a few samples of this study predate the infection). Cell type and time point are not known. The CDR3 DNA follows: TGTGCCAGCAGCTTAAGTGGCCCGATCGAGCAGTACTTC. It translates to CASSLSGPIEQYF.